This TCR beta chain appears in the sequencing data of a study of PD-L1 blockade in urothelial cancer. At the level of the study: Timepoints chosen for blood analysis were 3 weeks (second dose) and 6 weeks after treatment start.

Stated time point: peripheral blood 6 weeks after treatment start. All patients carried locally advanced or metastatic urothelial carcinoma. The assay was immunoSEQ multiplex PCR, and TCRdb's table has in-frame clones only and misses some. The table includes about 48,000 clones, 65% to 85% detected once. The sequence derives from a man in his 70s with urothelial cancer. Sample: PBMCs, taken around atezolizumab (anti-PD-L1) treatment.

The CDR3, as DNA: TGTGCCAGCTCACCCACCGGGACAGGTATGAACACTGAAGCTTTCTTT. It is translated as CASSPTGTGMNTEAFF. The rearrangement joins TRBV18 to TRBJ1-1; 8 positions match TRBD1. V dropped 3 bases and J dropped 0; count of bases not matched to a gene: 6. The length of the CDR3 is 16 residues. CDR1 is KGHSH and CDR2 is LQKENI in the germline V gene.